The 31 T cell receptor beta chains reported below all come from one sample, sequenced in a study of T cell responses to AZD1222 COVID-19 vaccine. Only in-frame clones appear in the TCRdb table, and some are missing; sequencing was by immunoSEQ multiplex PCR. The repertoire holds about 100,000 clones, about 89% seen once, with 16% in the top ten. The sample here was peripheral blood, taken on day 0 of AZD1222 vaccination. These receptors came from an adult in good health.

The chain employs TRBV6-1 and TRBJ1-1; 11 positions agree with TRBD1. The CDR3 totals 16 residues. The trim removed 2 bases at V and 2 bases at J, leaving 4 bases unmatched. Per the germline V gene, CDR1 is MNHNS and CDR2 is SASEGT. The CDR3 sequence is CASSEFGTGGNTEAFF. Here the CDR3 DNA reads TGTGCCAGCAGTGAATTTGGGACAGGGGGAAACACTGAAGCTTTCTTT.

This sequence joins TRBV5-6 and TRBJ1-6, with D unclear. Germline V gene lookup returns CDR1 SGHDT and CDR2 YYEEEE. This CDR3 is 14 amino acids long. The V end lost 1 base, the J end lost 8 bases, and 10 bases lay between the germline ends. CDR3 region: CASSLRGSYSPLHF. CDR3 nucleotides: TGTGCCAGCAGCTTGAGAGGGAGTTATTCACCCCTCCACTTT.

The J gene is TRBJ2-7, the V gene TRBV7-9; 10 bases are a match to TRBD2. The V gene's germline CDR1 is SEHNR and CDR2 FQNEAQ (reference sequence). The ends lost 0 bases at V and 4 bases at J; junction bases unmatched: 6. The CDR3 sequence is 16 residues long. The CDR3, as DNA: TGTGCCAGCAGCTTAGCCGAGCGGGGGGGCCTGTACGAGCAGTACTTC. It yields the protein CASSLAERGGLYEQYF. Together with reference TRBV7-9 and TRBJ2-7, the CDR3 gives the full variable domain: DTGVSQNPRHKITKRGQNVTFRCDPISEHNRLYWYRQTLGQGPEFLTYFQNEAQLEKSRLLSDRFSAERPKGSFSTLEIQRTEQGDSAMYLCASSLAERGGLYEQYFGPGTRLTVT.

The chain couples TRBV7-9 to TRBJ1-2, with 7 positions matching TRBD1. Trimming at V came to 3 bases and at J to 7 bases, leaving 5 bases not matched to a gene. In germline, CDR1 is SEHNR, CDR2 FQNEAQ (reference sequence). The length of the CDR3 is 13 residues. The CDR3 here is CASSFRDSSGYTF. For the CDR3, the DNA is TGTGCCAGCAGCTTCCGGGACAGCTCTGGCTACACCTTC.

The chain is built from TRBV14 and TRBJ1-5, with 9 bases that match TRBD1. With 4 bases clipped from V and 0 bases from J, the junction kept 4 bases outside the gene matches. This CDR3 is built from 16 residues. Per the germline V gene, CDR1 is SGHDN and CDR2 is FVKESK. The chain's CDR3 is CASSPGTGYSNQPQHF. Here the CDR3 DNA reads TGTGCCAGCAGCCCTGGGACAGGGTATAGCAATCAGCCCCAGCATTTT.

This clone was detected once. This chain links TRBV18 with TRBJ1-1; no clear D gene. The CDR3 extends over 14 amino acids. CDR1 and CDR2 from the germline V gene are KGHSH and LQKENI. The germline V and J ends were trimmed by 2 bases and 1 base, with 8 bases remaining between them. Here the CDR3 reads CASSPNSQNTEAFF. CDR3 nucleotides: TGTGCCAGCTCACCAAACAGCCAGAACACTGAAGCTTTCTTT.

This clone was detected once. This sequence joins TRBV2 and TRBJ2-1, with TRBD1 identical over 8 bases. The V segment lost 6 bases and the J segment 16 bases; nucleotides outside the gene matches: 8. The CDR3 spans 11 residues. Germline V gene sequence: CDR1 SNHLY, CDR2 FYNNEI. DNA of the CDR3: TGTGCCAGCAGCGGGGACAGGTTTCTCTTCTTC. This translates into CASSGDRFLFF. Together with reference TRBV2 and TRBJ2-1, the CDR3 gives the full variable domain: EPEVTQTPSHQVTQMGQEVILRCVPISNHLYFYWYRQILGQKVEFLVSFYNNEISEKSEIFDDQFSVERPDGSNFTLKIRSTKLEDSAMYFCASSGDRFLFFGPGTRLTVL.

The chain recombines TRBV11-3 with TRBJ2-1; unclear D gene. V lost 2 bases, J lost 7 bases, and 6 bases lay in between. The CDR3 extends over 12 amino acids. The V gene's germline CDR1 is SGHNT and CDR2 YENEEA. The CDR3 coding sequence is TGTGCCAGCAGCTTAATCGAGAATGAGCAGTTCTTC. Encoded protein: CASSLIENEQFF.

In DNA, the CDR3 is TGTGCCAGCAGCCCGGGTGCTGGACTGCCTGAAGCTTTCTTT. Translated, it gives CASSPGAGLPEAFF. The J gene is TRBJ1-1, the V gene TRBV28; D unclear. The CDR3 sequence is 14 residues long. CDR1 and CDR2 from the germline V gene are MDHEN and SYDVKM. V was cut by 6 bases and J by 6 bases, with 17 bases left in between.

In this sample, this clone turned up once. The chain has TRBV7-9 and TRBJ2-5; 7 nucleotides align to TRBD2. With V trimmed by 0 bases and J by 9 bases, 7 bases remained unmatched. Germline loops: CDR1 SEHNR, CDR2 FQNEAQ (reference sequence). This CDR3 region has 14 residues. The DNA for the CDR3 is TGTGCCAGCAGCTTAGCAGGGCTTCGGGAGGCCCAGTACTTC. Protein sequence: CASSLAGLREAQYF. The full variable domain, in which reference TRBV7-9 and TRBJ2-5 provide the parts outside the CDR3, is DTGVSQNPRHKITKRGQNVTFRCDPISEHNRLYWYRQTLGQGPEFLTYFQNEAQLEKSRLLSDRFSAERPKGSFSTLEIQRTEQGDSAMYLCASSLAGLREAQYFGPGTRLLVL.

The V gene is TRBV5-4, the J gene TRBJ1-2; a possible D gene is TRBD1 (5 bases). CDR1 SGHNT and CDR2 YYREEE come from the germline V gene (reference sequence). Trimming stripped 0 bases from V and 6 bases from J, with 12 bases between. The CDR3 covers 14 residues. The CDR3, as DNA: TGTGCCAGCAGCTTGGAAAATCAGGGCAATGGCTACACCTTC. Encoded protein: CASSLENQGNGYTF. The full variable domain, rest sourced from reference TRBV5-4 and TRBJ1-2, is ETGVTQSPTHLIKTRGQQVTLRCSSQSGHNTVSWYQQALGQGPQFIFQYYREEENGRGNFPPRFSGLQFPNYSSELNVNALELDDSALYLCASSLENQGNGYTFGSGTRLTVV.

The chain has TRBV6-6 and TRBJ2-4; possible D gene TRBD2, 6 bases. V lost 5 bases and J 8 bases, leaving 13 bases between the germline ends. The CDR3 extends over 13 amino acids. Germline CDR1 MNHNY, CDR2 SVGAGI (reference sequence). CDR3 nucleotides: TGTGCCAGCAGTCCCCCGGGGGTTGACATTCAGTACTTC. Amino acid sequence: CASSPPGVDIQYF.

The chain is built from TRBV4-1 and TRBJ1-5; 7 nucleotides line up with TRBD1. CDR1 and CDR2 from the germline V gene are MGHRA and YSYEKL. This CDR3 contains 16 residues. The J segment lost 5 bases and the V segment lost 1 base, leaving 8 bases of the junction unmatched. CDR3 bases: TGCGCCAGCAGCCAAGGTCAAGGGGGCGCGGATCAGCCCCAGCATTTT. As protein: CASSQGQGGADQPQHF.

This clone has just one count. The chain links TRBV28 to TRBJ2-2; the D gene is possibly TRBD2 (7 bases). Trimming left V 6 bases short and J 7 bases short, with 12 bases between. This CDR3 is 13 amino acids long. The germline gives CDR1 MDHEN, CDR2 SYDVKM. The CDR3 bases are TGTGCCAGCAGCTACAGGGAGGGCGGGGAGCTGTTTTTT. This sequence encodes CASSYREGGELFF.

This sequence joins TRBV19 and TRBJ1-2; D remains unclear. This CDR3 comprises 13 residues. The V gene's germline CDR1 is LNHDA and CDR2 SQIVND (reference sequence). Trimming pared 7 bases from V and 2 bases from J, leaving 11 bases between. The CDR3 protein is CASTPTRNYGYTF. The CDR3 nucleotides read TGTGCCAGTACCCCAACACGAAACTATGGCTACACCTTC.

CDR3 DNA sequence: TGCGCCAGCAGCGGGACGGCGGGAGGGCCACTGAACACCGGGGAGCTGTTTTTT. Translating it yields CASSGTAGGPLNTGELFF. This chain links TRBV5-1 with TRBJ2-2, with 9 bases aligning to TRBD2. Germline CDR1 reads SGHRS; CDR2 reads YFSETQ. The CDR3 is made up of 18 amino acids. With 4 bases clipped from V and 1 base from J, the junction kept 11 bases outside the gene matches.

The chain recombines TRBV5-1 with TRBJ1-2, with D perhaps matching TRBD1 (5 bases). This CDR3 has 17 residues. Deletions cut 4 bases from V and 5 bases from J, with 24 bases between. Germline loops: CDR1 SGHRS, CDR2 YFSETQ. CDR3 nucleotide sequence: TGCGCCAGCAGCCGTTCCTGGGCGCCGGGGCTCTCGTATGGCTACACCTTC. This translates into CASSRSWAPGLSYGYTF.

The chain is built from TRBV5-1 and TRBJ1-1; 8 nucleotides line up with TRBD1. Trimming removed 0 bases from V and 4 bases from J; junction bases left unmatched: 5. Germline CDR1 reads SGHRS; CDR2 reads YFSETQ. The CDR3 consists of 15 residues. Here the CDR3 reads CASSLVPGGITEAFF. For the CDR3, the DNA is TGCGCCAGCAGCTTGGTTCCAGGGGGCATCACTGAAGCTTTCTTT.

The V gene is TRBV29-1, the J gene TRBJ1-5, with 8 bases that match TRBD1. Trimming removed 3 bases from V and 6 bases from J; junction bases left unmatched: 4. Germline lookup yields CDR1 SQVTM and CDR2 ANQGSEA. There are 13 residues in the CDR3. This CDR3 is CSVETGVGQPQHF. Here the CDR3 DNA reads TGCAGCGTTGAGACAGGGGTGGGTCAGCCCCAGCATTTT.

The chain employs TRBV7-2 and TRBJ2-5, with D perhaps matching TRBD1 or TRBD2 (5 bases each). Trimming left V 5 bases short and J 0 bases short, with 16 bases between. Germline CDR1 is SGHTA and CDR2 is FQGNSA. The CDR3 has 16 residues. The CDR3: CASSPNPGPNQETQYF. In nucleotides, the CDR3 is TGTGCCAGCAGCCCGAACCCGGGACCTAACCAAGAGACCCAGTACTTC.

The chain joins TRBV7-8 to TRBJ1-2, with TRBD1 identical over 8 bases. The germline CDR1 and CDR2 sequences are SGHVS and FQNEAQ. The V and J ends lost 4 bases and 7 bases, in that order; junction bases with no gene match: 5. The CDR3 is made up of 13 amino acids. The CDR3 protein is CASSSGQGGGYTF. The DNA of the CDR3 is TGTGCCAGCAGCTCCGGACAGGGAGGTGGCTACACCTTC.

The genes are TRBV10-3 and TRBJ2-1; D gene ambiguous. CDR3 length: 14 amino acids. V was pared by 6 bases and J by 10 bases, with 19 bases between. The germline CDR1 and CDR2 sequences are ENHRY and SYGVKD. CDR3 in amino acids: CAIRKDAAMGEQFF. CDR3 coding DNA: TGTGCCATCAGGAAGGACGCAGCGATGGGGGAGCAGTTCTTC.

The chain links TRBV5-1 to TRBJ2-3, with TRBD2 matching over 7 bases. From germline, CDR1 is SGHRS and CDR2 YFSETQ. The CDR3 is 15 residues long. Trimming took 4 bases from V and 0 from J; bases not matched to a gene: 5. The CDR3 protein is CASSPKRGSTDTQYF. The CDR3 DNA sequence: TGCGCCAGCAGCCCCAAGCGGGGTAGCACAGATACGCAGTATTTT.

The chain is built from TRBV7-9 and TRBJ1-1; D unresolved. V lost 5 bases to trimming and J lost 0 bases, with 10 bases between them. This CDR3 is built from 14 residues. The germline V gene has CDR1 SEHNR and CDR2 FQNEAQ (reference sequence). CDR3 sequence: CASSLRVLNTEAFF. The DNA for the CDR3 is TGTGCCAGCAGCCTCCGGGTCTTGAACACTGAAGCTTTCTTT.

The rearrangement uses TRBV5-1 and TRBJ1-1; possible D gene TRBD1, 5 bases. V was trimmed by 4 bases and J by 5 bases, leaving 18 bases between them. CDR3 length equals 15 residues. Per the germline V gene, CDR1 is SGHRS and CDR2 is YFSETQ. The CDR3 DNA sequence: TGCGCCAGCAGCCCGGACCGGGCAAGGGGAACTGAAGCTTTCTTT. Translating gives CASSPDRARGTEAFF.

This chain connects TRBV27 to TRBJ1-6; 8 positions match TRBD1. The V gene's germline CDR1 is MNHEY and CDR2 SMNVEV (reference sequence). The V segment lost 3 bases and the J segment 10 bases; nucleotides outside the gene matches: 2. The CDR3 has 13 amino acids. The CDR3 spells CASSLTGESPLHF. The CDR3 bases are TGTGCCAGCAGTTTGACAGGGGAATCACCCCTCCACTTT.

The rearrangement links TRBV7-8 to TRBJ1-5; D is unresolved. Germline values: CDR1 SGHVS, CDR2 FQNEAQ. The CDR3 sequence is 16 residues long. Trimming stripped 1 base from V and 0 bases from J, with 10 bases between. The chain's CDR3 is CASSLGEQYSNQPQHF. The DNA for the CDR3 is TGTGCCAGCAGCTTAGGAGAACAGTATAGCAATCAGCCCCAGCATTTT.

The rearrangement links TRBV7-8 to TRBJ1-3; 7 bases are a match to TRBD1. The V gene end was trimmed by 2 bases and the J gene end by 3 bases; junction bases not matched to a gene: 4. Germline V CDR1 and CDR2: SGHVS, FQNEAQ. The CDR3 length is 15 residues. The CDR3: CASSLWGTVGNTIYF. In DNA form, the CDR3 reads TGTGCCAGCAGCTTATGGGGGACAGTTGGAAACACCATATATTTT.

The chain couples TRBV12-3 or TRBV12-4 to TRBJ2-3; D is unclear. This CDR3 spans 12 amino acids. Trimming stripped 3 bases from V and 4 bases from J, with 5 bases between. CDR3 coding DNA: TGTGCCAGCAGTTTGGCGGCAGATACGCAGTATTTT. Protein: CASSLAADTQYF.

This chain uses TRBV19 with TRBJ2-3; 7 bases agree with TRBD2. The CDR3 consists of 16 residues. Germline trimming cut 0 bases from V and 4 bases from J; bases unmatched to any gene: 7. CDR1 and CDR2 (germline): LNHDA, SQIVND (reference sequence). CDR3 loop: CASSIDVSGGADTQYF. For the CDR3, the DNA is TGTGCCAGTAGTATAGACGTCTCTGGGGGGGCAGATACGCAGTATTTT.

The rearrangement uses TRBV3-1 (or the pseudogene TRBV3-2) and TRBJ2-1; D is perhaps TRBD2 (6 bases). V lost 0 bases and J 10 bases, leaving 22 bases between the germline ends. The CDR3 runs to 17 residues. Germline V gives CDR1 LGHDT, CDR2 YNNKEL (reference sequence). Written as DNA, the CDR3 is TGTGCCAGCAGCCAAGATCTAGCGCAGGGATGGGGGAGCGAGCAGTTCTTC. Encoded protein: CASSQDLAQGWGSEQFF.